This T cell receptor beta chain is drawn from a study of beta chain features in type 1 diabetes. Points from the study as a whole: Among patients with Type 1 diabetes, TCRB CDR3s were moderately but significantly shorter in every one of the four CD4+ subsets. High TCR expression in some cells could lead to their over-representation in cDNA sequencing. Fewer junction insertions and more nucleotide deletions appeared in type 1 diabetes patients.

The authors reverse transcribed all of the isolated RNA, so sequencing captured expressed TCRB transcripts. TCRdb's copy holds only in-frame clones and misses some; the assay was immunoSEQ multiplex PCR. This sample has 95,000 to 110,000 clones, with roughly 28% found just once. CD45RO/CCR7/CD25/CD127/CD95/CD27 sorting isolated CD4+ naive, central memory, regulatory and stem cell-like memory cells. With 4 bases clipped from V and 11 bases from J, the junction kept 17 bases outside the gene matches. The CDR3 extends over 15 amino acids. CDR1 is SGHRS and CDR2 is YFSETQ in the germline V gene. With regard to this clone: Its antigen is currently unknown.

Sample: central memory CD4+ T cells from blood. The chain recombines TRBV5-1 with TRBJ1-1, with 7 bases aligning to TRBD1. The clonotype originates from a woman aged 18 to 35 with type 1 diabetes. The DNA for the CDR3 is TGCGCCAGCAGCCCTCTAGGGTCGGGACAGAAGGGTGCTTTCTTT. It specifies CASSPLGSGQKGAFF.